Following are 11 T cell receptor beta chains from one sample sequenced in a study of CD8 T cells in Susac syndrome. With random hexamers, reverse transcription was performed on roughly 0.5 to 1 ug of RNA. Each CDR3 protein is one row after TCRdb ran MiXCR on the immunoSEQ multiplex PCR reads. The table shows hundreds of thousands of distinct CDR3 sequences, with approximately 85% occurring only once. Sequencing was performed on CD8+ T cells from PBMCs. These receptors were collected from a human donor with multiple sclerosis.

The rearrangement links TRBV6-6 to TRBJ2-2; 7 bases are shared with TRBD2. Germline-derived CDR1 and CDR2 are MNHNY and SVGAGI (reference sequence). V trimming: 7 bases; J trimming: 11 bases; junction bases outside the gene matches: 19. The CDR3 is made up of 16 amino acids. The CDR3 DNA reads TGTGCCAGCACCCCACCCGGGACTACGGCCCCATACGAGCTGTTTTTT. Amino acid sequence: CASTPPGTTAPYELFF.

The chain joins TRBV19 to TRBJ2-1; D tentatively reads TRBD1 or TRBD2 (5 bases each). The CDR3 has 14 residues. V was pared by 6 bases and J by 4 bases, with 13 bases between. The germline V gene has CDR1 LNHDA and CDR2 SQIVND (reference sequence). CDR3 DNA: TGTGCCAGTAGATCGGGACCTCCATACAATGAGCAGTTCTTC. Its protein is CASRSGPPYNEQFF.

This clonotype was counted a few times. V gene TRBV5-1 combines with J gene TRBJ2-7; TRBD2 matches 11 bases. CDR1 is SGHRS and CDR2 is YFSETQ in the germline V gene. The CDR3 is 15 residues long. Trimming at V came to 4 bases and at J to 3 bases, leaving 6 bases not matched to a gene. In nucleotides, the CDR3 is TGCGCCAGCAGCCCTACTAGCGGGGGACACTACGAGCAGTACTTC. Translating gives CASSPTSGGHYEQYF.

This chain connects TRBV6-1 to TRBJ2-7; 10 bases align to TRBD2. CDR1 and CDR2 (germline): MNHNS, SASEGT. CDR3 size: 15 residues. V was clipped by 8 bases and J by 3 bases; unmatched bases: 10. CDR3 coding DNA: TGTGCCAGCGCTAGCGGGAGAGCATGGGGCTACGAGCAGTACTTC. Amino acid sequence: CASASGRAWGYEQYF.

This clonotype was recorded once. V usage is TRBV6-5 and J usage is TRBJ2-3; D might be TRBD2 (5 bases). Deletions cut 2 bases from V and 5 bases from J, with 5 bases between. CDR3 length equals 12 residues. Germline V CDR1 and CDR2: MNHEY, SVGAGI. DNA for the CDR3: TGTGCCAGCAGTTACCGGGGAGATACGCAGTATTTT. Translation gives CASSYRGDTQYF.

This chain connects TRBV28 to TRBJ1-3, with D perhaps TRBD1 (5 bases). CDR1 and CDR2 (germline): MDHEN, SYDVKM. V was pared by 6 bases and J by 2 bases, with 14 bases between. The CDR3 loop spans 15 amino acids. CDR3 region: CASSPWGGPGNTIYF. CDR3 bases: TGTGCCAGCAGCCCGTGGGGGGGTCCTGGAAACACCATATATTTT.

The V and J genes are TRBV19 and TRBJ2-1, with D possibly being TRBD1 (7 bases). Trimming took 8 bases from V and 8 from J, leaving 25 bases between them. The CDR3 length is 16 residues. Germline V CDR1 and CDR2: LNHDA, SQIVND (reference sequence). CDR3 coding DNA: TGTGCCAGTGGCCCGGAGGGGGCGGTCCGGGCCGATGAGCAGTTCTTC. The encoded protein is CASGPEGAVRADEQFF. Looking up the rest from reference TRBV19 and TRBJ2-1 gives the full variable domain: DGGITQSPKYLFRKEGQNVTLSCEQNLNHDAMYWYRQDPGQGLRLIYYSQIVNDFQKGDIAEGYSVSREKKESFPLTVTSAQKNPTAFYLCASGPEGAVRADEQFFGPGTRLTVL.

V is TRBV7-9 and J is TRBJ2-7; tentatively, D is TRBD1 (5 bases). CDR3 length: 14 amino acids. Germline V CDR1 and CDR2: SEHNR, FQNEAQ (reference sequence). The V end lost 0 bases, the J end lost 5 bases, and 11 bases lay between the germline ends. CDR3 sequence (DNA): TGTGCCAGCAGCTTAGCTACAGGTCCCCACGAGCAGTACTTC. Protein sequence: CASSLATGPHEQYF. Full variable domain (rest looked up from reference TRBV7-9 and TRBJ2-7): DTGVSQNPRHKITKRGQNVTFRCDPISEHNRLYWYRQTLGQGPEFLTYFQNEAQLEKSRLLSDRFSAERPKGSFSTLEIQRTEQGDSAMYLCASSLATGPHEQYFGPGTRLTVT.

The chain uses TRBV7-9 and TRBJ2-7; D call uncertain. In germline, CDR1 is SEHNR, CDR2 FQNEAQ (reference sequence). This CDR3 is built from 13 residues. V lost 6 bases and J 5 bases, leaving 14 bases between the germline ends. This CDR3 is CASSPPAWDEQYF. CDR3 in DNA: TGTGCCAGCAGTCCGCCGGCTTGGGACGAGCAGTACTTC. Combining the CDR3 with reference TRBV7-9 and TRBJ2-7 gives the whole variable domain DTGVSQNPRHKITKRGQNVTFRCDPISEHNRLYWYRQTLGQGPEFLTYFQNEAQLEKSRLLSDRFSAERPKGSFSTLEIQRTEQGDSAMYLCASSPPAWDEQYFGPGTRLTVT.

J is TRBJ1-4 and V is TRBV27, with D tentatively TRBD1 (5 bases). V was clipped by 5 bases and J by 4 bases, with 11 bases between them. The CDR3 covers 14 residues. Germline CDR1 and CDR2: MNHEY and SMNVEV (reference sequence). DNA of the CDR3: TGTGCCAGCAGTCAATCAGGGCTTAATGAAAAACTGTTTTTT. It translates to CASSQSGLNEKLFF.

This sequence joins TRBV7-8 and TRBJ1-1; D remains ambiguous. Germline lookup yields CDR1 SGHVS and CDR2 FQNEAQ. Deletions cut 7 bases from V and 0 bases from J, with 12 bases between. There are 14 residues in the CDR3. The CDR3 nucleotides read TGTGCCAGCACCTTCGGGCAGCTGAACACTGAAGCTTTCTTT. It translates to CASTFGQLNTEAFF.